Listed below are T cell receptor beta chains from one sample, sequenced in a study of blood T cell repertoires in COVID-19. Using immunoSEQ multiplex PCR, the repertoire was profiled, and TCRdb retains in-frame clones only, with some absent. This repertoire shows under 200,000 clones, roughly 80% found once; its top ten account for roughly 8.6%. Sequencing was carried out using peripheral blood. The receptors were gathered from a man aged 60 to 69 with acute or convalescent COVID-19. Each CDR3 is given with its conserved first and last residue. Fields, in order: V gene, clone size, D gene, J gene, CDR3 protein, CDR3 DNA. D genes are given only for firm matches. For some rows the clone size is stated as once, few or many, or as a class when expanded; others skip it.

v_gene: TRBV7-9
abundance: -
d_gene: -
j_gene: TRBJ2-3
CDR3aa: CASSLLLPRRGSTDTQYF
CDR3nt: TGTGCCAGCAGCTTACTTCTTCCCCGCAGGGGCAGCACAGATACGCAGTATTTT

v_gene: TRBV19
abundance: many
d_gene: -
j_gene: TRBJ1-5
CDR3aa: CASSWTDSNQPQHF
CDR3nt: TGTGCCAGTAGTTGGACAGATAGCAATCAGCCCCAGCATTTT

v_gene: TRBV9
abundance: few
d_gene: TRBD1
j_gene: TRBJ2-2
CDR3aa: CASSYYRQGGTGELFF
CDR3nt: TGTGCCAGCAGCTACTACCGACAGGGGGGCACCGGGGAGCTGTTTTTT

v_gene: TRBV11-2
abundance: -
d_gene: -
j_gene: TRBJ1-3
CDR3aa: CASSRTGGDSGNTIYF
CDR3nt: TGTGCCAGCAGCCGAACCGGCGGGGACTCTGGAAACACCATATATTTT

v_gene: TRBV18
abundance: -
d_gene: -
j_gene: TRBJ1-3
CDR3aa: CASSPAQAVGNTIYF
CDR3nt: TGTGCCAGCTCACCCGCTCAAGCGGTCGGAAACACCATATATTTT

v_gene: TRBV7-9
abundance: -
d_gene: TRBD2
j_gene: TRBJ2-7
CDR3aa: CASSSTDGGNEQYF
CDR3nt: TGTGCCAGCAGTTCGACGGACGGGGGGAACGAGCAGTACTTC

v_gene: TRBV3-1/TRBV3-2
abundance: -
d_gene: TRBD2
j_gene: TRBJ2-4
CDR3aa: CASSQGGGGDIQYF
CDR3nt: TGTGCCAGCAGCCAAGGGGGGGGAGGGGACATTCAGTACTTC

v_gene: TRBV30
abundance: -
d_gene: -
j_gene: TRBJ2-7
CDR3aa: CAWSPTRYEQYF
CDR3nt: TGTGCCTGGAGCCCGACAAGGTACGAGCAGTACTTC

v_gene: TRBV11-2
abundance: -
d_gene: -
j_gene: TRBJ1-1
CDR3aa: CASSPPELMNTEAFF
CDR3nt: TGTGCCAGCAGCCCTCCCGAGCTCATGAACACTGAAGCTTTCTTT

v_gene: TRBV2
abundance: -
d_gene: -
j_gene: TRBJ2-4
CDR3aa: CASSRTENIQYF
CDR3nt: TGTGCCAGCAGTCGGACAGAAAACATTCAGTACTTC

v_gene: TRBV7-2
abundance: -
d_gene: -
j_gene: TRBJ2-5
CDR3aa: CASSLVRGVVETQYF
CDR3nt: TGTGCCAGCAGCTTAGTTCGGGGAGTGGTGGAGACCCAGTACTTC

v_gene: TRBV2
abundance: -
d_gene: -
j_gene: TRBJ1-5
CDR3aa: CASSEQVVVNQPQHF
CDR3nt: TGTGCCAGCAGTGAACAGGTGGTGGTAAATCAGCCCCAGCATTTT

v_gene: TRBV9
abundance: -
d_gene: -
j_gene: TRBJ1-1
CDR3aa: CASSAHPGGNTEAFF
CDR3nt: TGTGCCAGCAGCGCCCACCCCGGGGGGAACACTGAAGCTTTCTTT

v_gene: TRBV7-8
abundance: -
d_gene: TRBD1
j_gene: TRBJ1-1
CDR3aa: CASRQGVGSEAFF
CDR3nt: TGTGCCAGCAGACAGGGGGTAGGTTCTGAAGCTTTCTTT

v_gene: TRBV10-1
abundance: -
d_gene: -
j_gene: TRBJ2-5
CDR3aa: CASSDSGARETQYF
CDR3nt: TGCGCCAGCAGTGACTCAGGGGCGCGTGAGACCCAGTACTTC

v_gene: TRBV27
abundance: -
d_gene: -
j_gene: TRBJ1-2
CDR3aa: CASSLSAPPSYGYTF
CDR3nt: TGTGCCAGCAGTTTATCGGCCCCTCCTAGCTATGGCTACACCTTC

v_gene: TRBV2
abundance: -
d_gene: -
j_gene: TRBJ2-1
CDR3aa: CASRVDRNNEQFF
CDR3nt: TGTGCCAGCAGAGTGGACAGAAACAATGAGCAGTTCTTC

v_gene: TRBV3-1/TRBV3-2
abundance: -
d_gene: TRBD1
j_gene: TRBJ1-2
CDR3aa: CASSQDPSGGSLNYGYTF
CDR3nt: TGTGCCAGCAGCCAAGATCCGTCAGGGGGCTCTCTTAACTATGGCTACACCTTC

v_gene: TRBV7-9
abundance: -
d_gene: TRBD2
j_gene: TRBJ2-1
CDR3aa: CASSPRLAGGNNEQFF
CDR3nt: TGTGCCAGCAGCCCCAGACTAGCGGGGGGTAACAATGAGCAGTTCTTC

v_gene: TRBV7-9
abundance: -
d_gene: TRBD1
j_gene: TRBJ2-2
CDR3aa: CASSLGQGLAGELFF
CDR3nt: TGTGCCAGCAGCTTGGGACAGGGACTGGCCGGGGAGCTGTTTTTT

v_gene: TRBV12-3/TRBV12-4
abundance: -
d_gene: -
j_gene: TRBJ2-7
CDR3aa: CASRSGGSYEQYF
CDR3nt: TGTGCCAGCAGATCAGGGGGGTCCTACGAGCAGTACTTC

v_gene: TRBV7-2
abundance: once
d_gene: TRBD2
j_gene: TRBJ2-5
CDR3aa: CASSLATSGGWETQYF
CDR3nt: TGTGCCAGCAGCTTAGCGACGAGCGGGGGGTGGGAGACCCAGTACTTC

v_gene: TRBV3-1/TRBV3-2
abundance: -
d_gene: TRBD2
j_gene: TRBJ2-6
CDR3aa: CASSDHASGASSGANVLTF
CDR3nt: TGTGCCAGCAGCGATCACGCTAGCGGGGCGAGCTCTGGGGCCAACGTCCTGACTTTC

v_gene: TRBV5-1
abundance: -
d_gene: TRBD1
j_gene: TRBJ2-2
CDR3aa: CASGPRGTTGELFF
CDR3nt: TGCGCCAGCGGCCCCAGGGGGACGACCGGGGAGCTGTTTTTT

v_gene: TRBV11-3
abundance: -
d_gene: -
j_gene: TRBJ2-2
CDR3aa: CASSRGNTGELFF
CDR3nt: TGTGCCAGCAGCAGGGGGAACACCGGGGAGCTGTTTTTT

v_gene: TRBV18
abundance: -
d_gene: TRBD1
j_gene: TRBJ2-3
CDR3aa: CASSPIHGTGGSDTQYF
CDR3nt: TGTGCCAGCTCACCTATACACGGGACAGGGGGCTCGGATACGCAGTATTTT

v_gene: TRBV15
abundance: -
d_gene: -
j_gene: TRBJ2-3
CDR3aa: CATSRDRGQTDTQYF
CDR3nt: TGTGCCACCAGCAGAGACCGGGGACAAACAGATACGCAGTATTTT

v_gene: TRBV5-1
abundance: -
d_gene: -
j_gene: TRBJ1-2
CDR3aa: CASSLTGIQGYTF
CDR3nt: TGCGCCAGCAGCTTGACAGGTATTCAAGGCTACACCTTC

v_gene: TRBV7-9
abundance: -
d_gene: -
j_gene: TRBJ1-1
CDR3aa: CASSLAEGARATEAFF
CDR3nt: TGTGCCAGCAGCTTAGCGGAGGGTGCGCGGGCCACTGAAGCTTTCTTT

v_gene: TRBV5-1
abundance: -
d_gene: TRBD2
j_gene: TRBJ2-2
CDR3aa: CASSSGLAGVVTGELFF
CDR3nt: TGCGCCAGCAGCTCCGGACTAGCGGGGGTAGTCACCGGGGAGCTGTTTTTT

v_gene: TRBV7-9
abundance: -
d_gene: -
j_gene: TRBJ1-1
CDR3aa: CASSLQGSYTEAFF
CDR3nt: TGTGCCAGCAGCTTGCAGGGGTCTTACACTGAAGCTTTCTTT

v_gene: TRBV29-1
abundance: -
d_gene: -
j_gene: TRBJ2-5
CDR3aa: CSVATQTSETQYF
CDR3nt: TGCAGCGTTGCGACGCAGACTTCGGAGACCCAGTACTTC

v_gene: TRBV27
abundance: -
d_gene: -
j_gene: TRBJ2-5
CDR3aa: CASSLMAGYQETQYF
CDR3nt: TGTGCCAGCAGTTTAATGGCAGGGTACCAAGAGACCCAGTACTTC

v_gene: TRBV4-3
abundance: -
d_gene: TRBD1
j_gene: TRBJ2-2
CDR3aa: CASSQTRDSHNTGELFF
CDR3nt: TGCGCCAGCAGCCAAACCCGGGACAGTCATAACACCGGGGAGCTGTTTTTT

v_gene: TRBV30
abundance: -
d_gene: -
j_gene: TRBJ1-2
CDR3aa: CARTANYGYTF
CDR3nt: TGTGCTAGGACAGCGAACTATGGCTACACCTTC

v_gene: TRBV5-6
abundance: -
d_gene: TRBD1
j_gene: TRBJ1-2
CDR3aa: CASSPRRQGASGYTF
CDR3nt: TGTGCCAGCAGCCCTAGACGACAGGGGGCGAGTGGCTACACCTTC

v_gene: TRBV6-1
abundance: -
d_gene: -
j_gene: TRBJ1-6
CDR3aa: CASSEVPGVTYNSPLHF
CDR3nt: TGTGCCAGCAGTGAAGTCCCAGGGGTAACCTATAATTCACCCCTCCACTTT

v_gene: TRBV6-5
abundance: few
d_gene: -
j_gene: TRBJ1-1
CDR3aa: CASSPSVNTEAFF
CDR3nt: TGTGCCAGCAGTCCAAGCGTGAACACTGAAGCTTTCTTT

v_gene: TRBV7-9
abundance: -
d_gene: -
j_gene: TRBJ2-3
CDR3aa: CASSSHRVDTQYF
CDR3nt: TGTGCCAGCAGCTCACACAGGGTTGATACGCAGTATTTT

v_gene: TRBV4-2
abundance: -
d_gene: -
j_gene: TRBJ2-7
CDR3aa: CASSQDLGGVREQYF
CDR3nt: TGTGCCAGCAGCCAGGACTTAGGCGGAGTGCGCGAGCAGTACTTC

v_gene: TRBV25-1
abundance: -
d_gene: -
j_gene: TRBJ2-3
CDR3aa: CASSVQGGTDTQYF
CDR3nt: TGTGCCAGCAGTGTACAGGGTGGTACAGATACGCAGTATTTT

v_gene: TRBV27
abundance: -
d_gene: -
j_gene: TRBJ2-1
CDR3aa: CASSLLGVAYNEQFF
CDR3nt: TGTGCCAGCAGTTTGTTAGGGGTGGCATACAATGAGCAGTTCTTC

v_gene: TRBV12-3/TRBV12-4
abundance: -
d_gene: -
j_gene: TRBJ1-1
CDR3aa: CASSHAGNTEAFF
CDR3nt: TGTGCCAGCAGTCACGCAGGGAACACTGAAGCTTTCTTT

v_gene: TRBV5-6
abundance: few
d_gene: -
j_gene: TRBJ1-3
CDR3aa: CASSFINPGNTIYF
CDR3nt: TGTGCCAGCAGCTTTATTAATCCTGGAAACACCATATATTTT

v_gene: TRBV7-8
abundance: -
d_gene: TRBD1
j_gene: TRBJ1-6
CDR3aa: CASSPRTGGRRAPLHF
CDR3nt: TGTGCCAGCAGCCCGCGGACAGGTGGACGTAGGGCACCCCTCCACTTT

v_gene: TRBV9
abundance: -
d_gene: TRBD1
j_gene: TRBJ1-2
CDR3aa: CASSPHGTGDAYGYTF
CDR3nt: TGTGCCAGCAGCCCCCACGGGACAGGGGACGCCTATGGCTACACCTTC

v_gene: TRBV9
abundance: -
d_gene: -
j_gene: TRBJ2-7
CDR3aa: CASSVDGDYEQYF
CDR3nt: TGTGCCAGCAGCGTAGACGGGGACTACGAGCAGTACTTC

v_gene: TRBV5-5
abundance: -
d_gene: -
j_gene: TRBJ1-4
CDR3aa: CASSLAGTGNEKLFF
CDR3nt: TGTGCCAGCAGCTTGGCCGGAACAGGGAATGAAAAACTGTTTTTT

v_gene: TRBV5-1
abundance: -
d_gene: -
j_gene: TRBJ1-1
CDR3aa: CASSQGYTEAFF
CDR3nt: TGCGCCAGCAGCCAGGGGTACACTGAAGCTTTCTTT

v_gene: TRBV19
abundance: -
d_gene: -
j_gene: TRBJ2-5
CDR3aa: CASSLGLFQETQYF
CDR3nt: TGTGCCAGTAGTTTGGGACTTTTCCAAGAGACCCAGTACTTC

v_gene: TRBV6-6
abundance: few
d_gene: -
j_gene: TRBJ1-1
CDR3aa: CASSSLTRSTEAFF
CDR3nt: TGTGCCAGCAGTTCGTTAACACGAAGCACTGAAGCTTTCTTT

v_gene: TRBV3-1/TRBV3-2
abundance: once
d_gene: -
j_gene: TRBJ2-3
CDR3aa: CASSQTGGTSTDTQYF
CDR3nt: TGTGCCAGCAGCCAAACTGGGGGGACCAGCACAGATACGCAGTATTTT

v_gene: TRBV3-1/TRBV3-2
abundance: -
d_gene: -
j_gene: TRBJ2-7
CDR3aa: CASSQAGIDEQYF
CDR3nt: TGTGCCAGCAGCCAAGCAGGTATTGACGAGCAGTACTTC

v_gene: TRBV10-3
abundance: once
d_gene: -
j_gene: TRBJ1-6
CDR3aa: CAINGLENSPLHF
CDR3nt: TGTGCCATCAATGGACTGGAGAATTCACCCCTCCACTTT

v_gene: TRBV15
abundance: -
d_gene: -
j_gene: TRBJ2-3
CDR3aa: CATRRDRPTDTQYF
CDR3nt: TGTGCCACCAGGAGGGATAGACCCACAGATACGCAGTATTTT